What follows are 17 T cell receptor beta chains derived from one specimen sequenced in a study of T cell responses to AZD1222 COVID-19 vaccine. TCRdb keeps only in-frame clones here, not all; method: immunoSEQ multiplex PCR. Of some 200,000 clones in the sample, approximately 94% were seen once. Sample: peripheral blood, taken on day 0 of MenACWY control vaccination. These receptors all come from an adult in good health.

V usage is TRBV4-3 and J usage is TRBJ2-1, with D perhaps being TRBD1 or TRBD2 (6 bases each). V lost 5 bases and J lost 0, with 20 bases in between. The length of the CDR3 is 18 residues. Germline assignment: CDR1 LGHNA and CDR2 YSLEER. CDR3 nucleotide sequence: TGCGCCAGCAGCGCCCGATTTTCGGGGGCCCTCTCCTACAATGAGCAGTTCTTC. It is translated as CASSARFSGALSYNEQFF.

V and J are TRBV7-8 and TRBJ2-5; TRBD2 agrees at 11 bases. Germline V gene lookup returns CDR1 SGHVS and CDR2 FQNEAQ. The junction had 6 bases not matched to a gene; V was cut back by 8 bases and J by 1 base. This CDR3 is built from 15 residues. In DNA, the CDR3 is TGTGCCAGCGGCACTCTAGCGGGGGGCCAAGAGACCCAGTACTTC. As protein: CASGTLAGGQETQYF.

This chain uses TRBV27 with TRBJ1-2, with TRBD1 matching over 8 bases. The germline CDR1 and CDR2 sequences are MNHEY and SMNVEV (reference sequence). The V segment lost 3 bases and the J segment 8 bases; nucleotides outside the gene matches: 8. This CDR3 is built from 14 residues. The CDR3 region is CASSFPDRGQGYTF. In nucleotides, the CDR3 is TGTGCCAGCAGTTTCCCCGACAGGGGTCAGGGCTACACCTTC.

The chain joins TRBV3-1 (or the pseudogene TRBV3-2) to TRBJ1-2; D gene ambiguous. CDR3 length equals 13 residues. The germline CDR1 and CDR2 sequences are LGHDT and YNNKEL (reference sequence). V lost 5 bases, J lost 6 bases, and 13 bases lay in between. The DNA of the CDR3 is TGTGCCAGCAGCAACGCCTACGGGAATGGCTACACCTTC. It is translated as CASSNAYGNGYTF.

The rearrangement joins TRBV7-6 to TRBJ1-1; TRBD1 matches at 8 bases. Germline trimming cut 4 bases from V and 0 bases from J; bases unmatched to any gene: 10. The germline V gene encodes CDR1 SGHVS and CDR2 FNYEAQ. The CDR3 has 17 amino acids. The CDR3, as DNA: TGTGCCAGCAGCTCCAGGGGGCGCGGGAGCATGAACACTGAAGCTTTCTTT. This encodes CASSSRGRGSMNTEAFF.

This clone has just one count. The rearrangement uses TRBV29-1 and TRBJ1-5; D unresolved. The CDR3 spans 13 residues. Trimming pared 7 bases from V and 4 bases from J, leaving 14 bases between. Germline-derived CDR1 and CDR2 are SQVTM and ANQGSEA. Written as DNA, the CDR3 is TGCAGCGCCACAGACGGGGTTAATCAGCCCCAGCATTTT. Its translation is CSATDGVNQPQHF.

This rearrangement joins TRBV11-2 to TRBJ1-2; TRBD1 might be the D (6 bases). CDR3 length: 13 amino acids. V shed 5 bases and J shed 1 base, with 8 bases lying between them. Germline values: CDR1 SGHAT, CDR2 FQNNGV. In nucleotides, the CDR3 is TGTGCCAGCAGCCTGGACAGTAACTATGGCTACACCTTC. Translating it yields CASSLDSNYGYTF. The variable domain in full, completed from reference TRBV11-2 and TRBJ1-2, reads EAGVAQSPRYKIIEKRQSVAFWCNPISGHATLYWYQQILGQGPKLLIQFQNNGVVDDSQLPKDRFSAERLKGVDSTLKIQPAKLEDSAVYLCASSLDSNYGYTFGSGTRLTVV.

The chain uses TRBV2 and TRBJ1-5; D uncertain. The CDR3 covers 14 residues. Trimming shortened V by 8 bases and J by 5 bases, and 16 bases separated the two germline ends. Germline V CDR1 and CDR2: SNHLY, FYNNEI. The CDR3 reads CASGSTLAHQPQHF. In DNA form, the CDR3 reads TGTGCCAGCGGGAGCACTTTGGCCCATCAGCCCCAGCATTTT. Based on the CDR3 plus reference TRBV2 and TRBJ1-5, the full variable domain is EPEVTQTPSHQVTQMGQEVILRCVPISNHLYFYWYRQILGQKVEFLVSFYNNEISEKSEIFDDQFSVERPDGSNFTLKIRSTKLEDSAMYFCASGSTLAHQPQHFGDGTRLSIL.

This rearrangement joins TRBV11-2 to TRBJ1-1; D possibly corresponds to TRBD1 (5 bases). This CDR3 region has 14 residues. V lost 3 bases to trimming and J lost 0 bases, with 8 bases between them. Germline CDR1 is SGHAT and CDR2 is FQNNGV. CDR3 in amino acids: CASSLTDMNTEAFF. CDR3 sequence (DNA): TGTGCCAGCAGCTTGACAGATATGAACACTGAAGCTTTCTTT.

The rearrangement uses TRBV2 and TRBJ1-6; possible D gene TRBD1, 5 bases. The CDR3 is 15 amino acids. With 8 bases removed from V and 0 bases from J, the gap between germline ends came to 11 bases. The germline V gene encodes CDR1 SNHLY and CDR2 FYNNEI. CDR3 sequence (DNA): TGTGCCAGCGAACAGGACTACTCCTATAATTCACCCCTCCACTTT. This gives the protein CASEQDYSYNSPLHF.

CDR3 sequence: CASSLDSRLGYEQYF. CDR3 DNA sequence: TGTGCCAGCAGCTTAGACTCTCGACTAGGCTACGAGCAGTACTTC. This chain joins TRBV11-2 and TRBJ2-7; TRBD2 might be the D (6 bases). CDR1 and CDR2 from the germline V gene are SGHAT and FQNNGV. This CDR3 region has 15 residues. Deletions cut 0 bases from V and 3 bases from J, with 12 bases between.

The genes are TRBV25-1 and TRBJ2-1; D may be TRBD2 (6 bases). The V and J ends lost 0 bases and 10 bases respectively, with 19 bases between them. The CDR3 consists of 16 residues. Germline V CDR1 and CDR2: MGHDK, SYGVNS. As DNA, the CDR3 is TGTGCCAGCAGTGAATATTACGGGAGTCCGGGGAGGGAGCAGTTCTTC. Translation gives CASSEYYGSPGREQFF. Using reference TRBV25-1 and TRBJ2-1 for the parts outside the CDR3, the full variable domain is EADIYQTPRYLVIGTGKKITLECSQTMGHDKMYWYQQDPGMELHLIHYSYGVNSTEKGDLSSESTVSRIRTEHFPLTLESARPSHTSQYLCASSEYYGSPGREQFFGPGTRLTVL.

The CDR3 protein is CASSLWLAGGQETQYF. The CDR3 nucleotides read TGTGCCAGCAGCTTGTGGTTAGCGGGGGGCCAAGAGACCCAGTACTTC. The chain links TRBV5-4 to TRBJ2-5, with TRBD2 matching over 10 bases. V trimming: 1 base; J trimming: 1 base; junction bases outside the gene matches: 4. The CDR3 extends over 16 amino acids. Looked up from germline, CDR1 is SGHNT and CDR2 is YYREEE (reference sequence).

The CDR3 sequence: CASSREQETQYF. The CDR3 nucleotides read TGTGCCAGCAGCAGGGAGCAAGAGACCCAGTACTTC. The chain uses TRBV7-2 and TRBJ2-5; possible D gene TRBD2, 5 bases. The CDR3 covers 12 residues. V was cut by 5 bases and J by 2 bases, with 6 bases left in between. Germline CDR1 is SGHTA and CDR2 is FQGNSA.

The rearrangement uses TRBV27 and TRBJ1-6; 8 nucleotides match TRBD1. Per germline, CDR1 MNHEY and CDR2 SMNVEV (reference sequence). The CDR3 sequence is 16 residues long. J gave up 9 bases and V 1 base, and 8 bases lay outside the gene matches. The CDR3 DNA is TGTGCCAGCAGTTTATTGGCGCAGGGGGCCGGTTCACCCCTCCACTTT. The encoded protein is CASSLLAQGAGSPLHF.

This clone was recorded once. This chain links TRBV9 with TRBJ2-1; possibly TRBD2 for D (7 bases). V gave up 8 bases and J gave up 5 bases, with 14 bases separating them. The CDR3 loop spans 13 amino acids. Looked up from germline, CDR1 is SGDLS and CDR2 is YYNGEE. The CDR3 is CARSGGPNNEQFF. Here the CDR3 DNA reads TGTGCCAGGTCCGGGGGGCCTAACAATGAGCAGTTCTTC.

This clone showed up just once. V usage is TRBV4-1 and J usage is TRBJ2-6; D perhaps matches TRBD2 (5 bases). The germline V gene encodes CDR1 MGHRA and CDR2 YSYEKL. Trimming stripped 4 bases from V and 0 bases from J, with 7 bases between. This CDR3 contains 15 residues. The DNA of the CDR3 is TGCGCCAGCAGCCCCCGGGGCTCTGGGGCCAACGTCCTGACTTTC. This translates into CASSPRGSGANVLTF.